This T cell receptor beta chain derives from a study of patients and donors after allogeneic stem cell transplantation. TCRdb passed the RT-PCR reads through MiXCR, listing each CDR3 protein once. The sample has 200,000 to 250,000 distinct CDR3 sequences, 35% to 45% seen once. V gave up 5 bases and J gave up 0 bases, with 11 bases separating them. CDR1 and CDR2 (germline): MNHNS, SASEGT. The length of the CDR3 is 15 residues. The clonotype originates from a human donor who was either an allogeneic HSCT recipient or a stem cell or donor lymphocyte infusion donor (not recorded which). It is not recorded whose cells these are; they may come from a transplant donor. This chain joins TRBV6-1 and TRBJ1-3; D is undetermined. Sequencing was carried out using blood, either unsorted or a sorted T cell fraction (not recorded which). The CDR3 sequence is CASSYDLRSGNTIYF. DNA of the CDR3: TGTGCCAGCAGTTACGACCTCCGCTCTGGAAACACCATATATTTT.